These 23 T cell receptor beta chains share one sample of origin, sequenced in a study of control samples from healthy donors and cancer patients. The data were produced by immunoSEQ multiplex PCR, yet TCRdb's version contains in-frame clones alone and is incomplete. Found here are around 25,000 clones, approximately 91% of them singletons; the top ten hold about an eighth. Sequencing used PBMCs. The receptor source for this set is a man aged 50 or older with lung cancer.

This clone appeared a single time. This chain connects TRBV5-6 to TRBJ2-2; 7 bases fit TRBD1. With V trimmed by 5 bases and J by 5 bases, 12 bases remained unmatched. The CDR3 sequence is 16 residues long. The germline gives CDR1 SGHDT, CDR2 YYEEEE. CDR3 DNA: TGTGCCAGCAGTTTCGACCGGGACAGCTTGACCGGGGAGCTGTTTTTT. This translates into CASSFDRDSLTGELFF.

The chain recombines TRBV11-2 with TRBJ1-4; 9 nucleotides agree with TRBD1. The CDR3 is 14 amino acids. V lost 1 base and J lost 7; bases outside the gene matches: 1. Germline loops: CDR1 SGHAT, CDR2 FQNNGV. The CDR3 loop is CASSLGQGGEKLFF. The CDR3 DNA follows: TGTGCCAGCAGCTTAGGACAGGGGGGTGAAAAACTGTTTTTT.

This clone was observed once. The V gene is TRBV6-5, the J gene TRBJ1-1; D not resolved. The CDR3 has 13 residues. The germline CDR1 and CDR2 sequences are MNHEY and SVGAGI. V was pared by 7 bases and J by 1 base, with 10 bases between. CDR3 sequence reads: CASTLTSNTEAFF. Written as DNA, the CDR3 is TGTGCCAGCACTCTAACTTCGAACACTGAAGCTTTCTTT.

V gene TRBV9 combines with J gene TRBJ2-7; D possibly matches TRBD1 or TRBD2 (5 bases each). The germline V and J ends were trimmed by 3 bases and 4 bases, with 17 bases remaining between them. This CDR3 region has 15 residues. The germline V gene has CDR1 SGDLS and CDR2 YYNGEE. CDR3 DNA sequence: TGTGCCAGCAGCGGCTCGGCAGGGACCCTGTACGAGCAGTACTTC. Translating it yields CASSGSAGTLYEQYF.

This chain links TRBV7-9 with TRBJ2-1; 8 nucleotides align to TRBD1. CDR3 length: 14 amino acids. J was trimmed by 1 base and V by 5 bases; bases with no gene match: 1. The germline gives CDR1 SEHNR, CDR2 FQNEAQ (reference sequence). For the CDR3, the DNA is TGTGCCAGCAGCGGGGACAGGTCCTACAATGAGCAGTTCTTC. This translates into CASSGDRSYNEQFF. Full variable domain (outside the CDR3, taken from reference TRBV7-9 and TRBJ2-1): DTGVSQNPRHKITKRGQNVTFRCDPISEHNRLYWYRQTLGQGPEFLTYFQNEAQLEKSRLLSDRFSAERPKGSFSTLEIQRTEQGDSAMYLCASSGDRSYNEQFFGPGTRLTVL.

This CDR3 is CASSVSGGQYEQYF. For the CDR3, the DNA is TGTGCCAGCAGCGTGTCCGGGGGCCAGTACGAGCAGTACTTC. The chain employs TRBV9 and TRBJ2-7, with D perhaps being TRBD1 or TRBD2 (6 bases each). The CDR3 is made up of 14 amino acids. From germline, CDR1 is SGDLS and CDR2 YYNGEE. V gave up 2 bases and J gave up 4 bases, with 13 bases separating them.

V and J are TRBV12-3 or TRBV12-4 and TRBJ2-1, with D unclear. Deletions cut 8 bases from V and 4 bases from J, with 6 bases between. CDR3 size: 11 residues. CDR3 coding DNA: TGTGCCAGCGCGAGTTACAATGAGCAGTTCTTC. Translation: CASASYNEQFF.

The chain employs TRBV18 and TRBJ1-5; possibly TRBD1 for D (6 bases). The CDR3 is 17 residues long. From germline, CDR1 is KGHSH and CDR2 LQKENI. V gave up 6 bases and J gave up 3 bases, with 21 bases separating them. The CDR3 region has the DNA TGTGCCAGCTCCCCCACCATCGGGGGGCGCTTCAATCAGCCCCAGCATTTT. This gives the protein CASSPTIGGRFNQPQHF.

V usage is TRBV6-2 or TRBV6-3 and J usage is TRBJ2-3; D is undetermined. V gave up 6 bases and J gave up 2 bases, with 12 bases separating them. The germline CDR1 and CDR2 sequences are MNHEY and SVGEGT. This CDR3 contains 14 residues. CDR3 sequence (DNA): TGTGCCAGCAGCCGTACGAGCAACACAGATACGCAGTATTTT. Its protein is CASSRTSNTDTQYF.

The rearrangement links TRBV5-1 to TRBJ1-4; 8 bases are shared with TRBD1. V shed 2 bases and J 6 bases; nucleotides not matched to a gene: 9. The CDR3 has 16 residues. Germline V gives CDR1 SGHRS, CDR2 YFSETQ. This CDR3 is CASSLAPGQAYEKLFF. The CDR3 DNA reads as TGCGCCAGCAGCTTAGCCCCGGGACAGGCATATGAAAAACTGTTTTTT.

CDR3 bases: TGTGCCAGCAGTAACAGGAACACCGGGGAGCTGTTTTTT. Translating it yields CASSNRNTGELFF. The rearrangement links TRBV2 to TRBJ2-2; unclear D gene. Germline V gene lookup returns CDR1 SNHLY and CDR2 FYNNEI. The CDR3 has 13 residues. Trimming shortened V by 5 bases and J by 1 base, and 5 bases separated the two germline ends.

The gene calls are TRBV6-6 and TRBJ1-3; no reliable D call. CDR3 length equals 16 residues. Germline lookup yields CDR1 MNHNY and CDR2 SVGAGI (reference sequence). V lost 0 bases and J lost 0, with 9 bases in between. DNA for the CDR3: TGTGCCAGCAGTTACTCGGCGGAACTCTCTGGAAACACCATATATTTT. Translating it yields CASSYSAELSGNTIYF.

V is TRBV13 and J is TRBJ2-1; TRBD2 might be the D (6 bases). Looked up from germline, CDR1 is PRHDT and CDR2 is FYEKMQ (reference sequence). CDR3 length: 17 residues. Trimming left V 3 bases short and J 0 bases short, with 15 bases between. CDR3 amino acids: CASSFRSGQSSYNEQFF. Here the CDR3 DNA reads TGTGCCAGCAGCTTTCGAAGCGGGCAAAGCTCCTACAATGAGCAGTTCTTC. Combining the CDR3 with reference TRBV13 and TRBJ2-1 gives the whole variable domain AAGVIQSPRHLIKEKRETATLKCYPIPRHDTVYWYQQGPGQDPQFLISFYEKMQSDKGSIPDRFSAQQFSDYHSELNMSSLELGDSALYFCASSFRSGQSSYNEQFFGPGTRLTVL.

The V and J genes are TRBV19 and TRBJ1-6; 10 nucleotides agree with TRBD1. Germline assignment: CDR1 LNHDA and CDR2 SQIVND (reference sequence). This CDR3 comprises 15 residues. V was clipped by 3 bases and J by 10 bases; unmatched bases: 6. CDR3 sequence reads: CASSIRQGADSPLHF. The CDR3 region has the DNA TGTGCCAGTAGTATCAGACAGGGGGCGGACTCACCCCTCCACTTT.

The rearrangement links TRBV7-9 to TRBJ2-5, with D perhaps matching TRBD1 (6 bases). The V end lost 3 bases, the J end lost 5 bases, and 13 bases lay between the germline ends. CDR1 is SEHNR, CDR2 FQNEAQ, per germline (reference sequence). The CDR3 is made up of 14 amino acids. The CDR3 is CASSFSTGQETQYF. The CDR3 DNA reads TGTGCCAGCAGCTTTTCGACAGGTCAGGAGACCCAGTACTTC.

A single count supports this clone. V usage is TRBV7-2 and J usage is TRBJ2-2, with D unclear. Per the germline V gene, CDR1 is SGHTA and CDR2 is FQGNSA. V gave up 1 base and J gave up 0 bases, with 9 bases separating them. CDR3 length: 16 residues. The CDR3 is CASSLVWQTNTGELFF. CDR3 bases: TGTGCCAGCAGCTTAGTTTGGCAGACGAACACCGGGGAGCTGTTTTTT.

This sequence joins TRBV3-1 (or the pseudogene TRBV3-2) and TRBJ1-1, with TRBD1 matching 7 bases. V gave up 1 base and J gave up 4 bases; unmatched junction bases: 3. Looked up from germline, CDR1 is LGHDT and CDR2 is YNNKEL (reference sequence). The CDR3 has 14 residues. CDR3 sequence (DNA): TGTGCCAGCAGCCAAGTTAGGGGGCTCACTGAAGCTTTCTTT. Translating gives CASSQVRGLTEAFF.

The chain combines TRBV6-5 with TRBJ2-2; 8 nucleotides align to TRBD1. CDR1 MNHEY and CDR2 SVGAGI come from the germline V gene. The V and J ends lost 6 bases and 4 bases, in that order; junction bases with no gene match: 4. CDR3 length equals 14 residues. The CDR3 DNA follows: TGTGCCAGCAGGCCGGGACAGGTCACCGGGGAGCTGTTTTTT. This translates into CASRPGQVTGELFF.

The chain uses TRBV12-3 or TRBV12-4 and TRBJ2-3; D is ambiguous. The CDR3 totals 12 residues. The ends were cut back, 3 bases at V and 4 bases at J, with 5 bases in the middle. The CDR3, as DNA: TGTGCCAGCAGTTTTAGTGCAGATACGCAGTATTTT. Protein product: CASSFSADTQYF.

The chain employs TRBV28 and TRBJ1-5; 8 bases match TRBD1. With 10 bases clipped from V and 3 bases from J, the junction kept 8 bases outside the gene matches. Looked up from germline, CDR1 is MDHEN and CDR2 is SYDVKM. CDR3 length: 14 residues. CDR3 DNA: TGTGCCACCTCGGACAGGGTGAACAATCAGCCCCAGCATTTT. Residues: CATSDRVNNQPQHF.

V gene TRBV6-1 combines with J gene TRBJ1-5; possible D gene TRBD1, 5 bases. Per germline, CDR1 MNHNS and CDR2 SASEGT. The CDR3 covers 16 residues. V dropped 2 bases and J dropped 11 bases, with 22 bases sitting between them. This CDR3 is CASSEQGPSLLGAQHF. The CDR3 DNA is TGTGCCAGCAGTGAACAGGGTCCCTCCTTATTGGGGGCCCAGCATTTT.

This rearrangement joins TRBV2 to TRBJ1-3; D is unclear. The CDR3 is 12 amino acids. Trimming took 7 bases from V and 5 from J, leaving 9 bases between them. Germline V gene sequence: CDR1 SNHLY, CDR2 FYNNEI. The CDR3 DNA is TGTGCCAGCACTCAGGAGCGAAACACCATATATTTT. It encodes CASTQERNTIYF. The full variable domain, rest sourced from reference TRBV2 and TRBJ1-3, is EPEVTQTPSHQVTQMGQEVILRCVPISNHLYFYWYRQILGQKVEFLVSFYNNEISEKSEIFDDQFSVERPDGSNFTLKIRSTKLEDSAMYFCASTQERNTIYFGEGSWLTVV.

The chain couples TRBV10-1 to TRBJ1-5; D gene ambiguous. The V end was cut by 6 bases, the J end by 5 bases, with 17 bases between. Per the germline V gene, CDR1 is WNHNN and CDR2 is SYGVQD (reference sequence). This CDR3 has 15 amino acids. Written as DNA, the CDR3 is TGCGCCAGCAGGGATCGACGCGACCCCGATCAGCCCCAGCATTTT. Its protein is CASRDRRDPDQPQHF.